This TCR beta chain is from a study of OX40 agonist ivuxolimab in advanced cancers. V lost 3 bases and J lost 4, with 8 bases in between. Per germline, CDR1 SGDLS and CDR2 YYNGEE. The CDR3 contains 12 residues. The assay was immunoSEQ multiplex PCR, and TCRdb's table has in-frame clones only and misses some. In the table there are about 77,000 clones, over 85% of which are singletons. Broader study findings: Clonal expansion in partial responders at 0.1-3.0 mg/kg ranked among the lowest.

With regard to this clone: No antigen is known for it.

The V gene is TRBV9, the J gene TRBJ2-7; D is uncertain. The receptor comes from an adult with an advanced solid tumor such as melanoma, head and neck, liver or kidney cancer. The input for sequencing was CD4+ or CD8+ T cells sorted from blood, taken in a trial of the OX40 agonist ivuxolimab. Here the CDR3 DNA reads TGTGCCAGCAGCGAAACCGAGTACGAGCAGTACTTC. It specifies CASSETEYEQYF.